The 27 T cell receptor beta chains listed next were all sequenced from one sample in a study of blood T cell repertoires in COVID-19. Here immunoSEQ multiplex PCR was the method, and the copy in TCRdb shows in-frame clones only, minus some. There are 100,000 to 150,000 clones in the sample; approximately 85% occur only once, and 5% to 6.5% lies in the top ten. Sequenced: peripheral blood. The receptors derive from a human donor in a cohort sampled during active COVID-19.

This chain uses TRBV7-6 with TRBJ1-4; no clear D gene. From germline, CDR1 is SGHVS and CDR2 FNYEAQ. The CDR3 is made up of 12 amino acids. With 5 bases removed from V and 3 bases from J, the gap between germline ends came to 4 bases. CDR3: CASSHSNEKLFF. The CDR3 DNA reads as TGTGCCAGCAGCCACTCTAATGAAAAACTGTTTTTT.

The J gene is TRBJ1-3, the V gene TRBV27, with TRBD1 identical over 9 bases. The CDR3 is 17 residues long. Germline values: CDR1 MNHEY, CDR2 SMNVEV (reference sequence). The V segment lost 4 bases and the J segment 3 bases; nucleotides outside the gene matches: 10. The CDR3, as DNA: TGTGCCAGCAGTTCCGGGACAGGGCCAAAGGTTGGAAACACCATATATTTT. As protein: CASSSGTGPKVGNTIYF.

This chain connects TRBV12-3 or TRBV12-4 to TRBJ1-2; 8 bases line up with TRBD1. The CDR3 length is 13 residues. Trimming cost V 6 bases and J 2 bases; bases outside gene matches: 2. The CDR3 sequence is CASSWDRNYGYTF. The CDR3, as DNA: TGTGCCAGCAGCTGGGACAGGAACTATGGCTACACCTTC.

The table lists this clone with a count of one. CDR3 sequence (DNA): TGTGCCAGTAGTATAGGAGCGTTTAGCAATCAGCCCCAGCATTTT. Protein product: CASSIGAFSNQPQHF. The chain carries TRBV19 and TRBJ1-5; D gene ambiguous. Trimming removed 1 base from V and 0 bases from J, with 7 bases in between. CDR1 LNHDA and CDR2 SQIVND come from the germline V gene (reference sequence). The CDR3 has 15 amino acids.

This rearrangement joins TRBV6-5 to TRBJ1-1, with 9 bases identical to TRBD1. The CDR3 length is 15 residues. Germline-derived CDR1 and CDR2 are MNHEY and SVGAGI. J lost 0 bases, V lost 7 bases, and 6 bases had no gene match. The CDR3 coding sequence is TGTGCCAGCATCTTCGGGACAGGGATGAACACTGAAGCTTTCTTT. Amino acid sequence: CASIFGTGMNTEAFF.

The chain carries TRBV6-5 and TRBJ2-1, with 14 nucleotides matching TRBD2. Germline CDR1 and CDR2: MNHEY and SVGAGI. V was pared by 6 bases and J by 9 bases, with 4 bases of the junction left unmatched. The CDR3 totals 14 residues. For the CDR3, the DNA is TGTGCCAGCAGCCCGACTAGCGGGAGGGCTGAGCAGTTCTTC. It translates to CASSPTSGRAEQFF.

The chain is built from TRBV18 and TRBJ1-1; D might be TRBD1 (6 bases). CDR1 KGHSH and CDR2 LQKENI come from the germline V gene. The CDR3 has 15 residues. V shed 3 bases and J shed 1 base, with 12 bases lying between them. The DNA for the CDR3 is TGTGCCAGCTCACCGTCGGTAGGGGGGAACACTGAAGCTTTCTTT. Protein: CASSPSVGGNTEAFF.

In its sample, this clone was seen a few times. V usage is TRBV18 and J usage is TRBJ2-1, with D tentatively TRBD2 (5 bases). Germline V gene data show CDR1 as KGHSH and CDR2 as LQKENI. CDR3 size: 13 residues. V was pared by 6 bases and J by 8 bases, with 14 bases between. This CDR3 is CASSRITRDEQFF. CDR3 nucleotides: TGTGCCAGCTCGCGGATTACGAGGGATGAGCAGTTCTTC.

The chain combines TRBV6-6 with TRBJ2-7; 8 bases map to TRBD1. The V gene end was trimmed by 4 bases and the J gene end by 3 bases; junction bases not matched to a gene: 5. Germline loops: CDR1 MNHNY, CDR2 SVGAGI (reference sequence). CDR3 length: 14 residues. In nucleotides, the CDR3 is TGTGCCAGCAGTTGGGACAGGCTTAACTACGAGCAGTACTTC. It codes for CASSWDRLNYEQYF.

For the CDR3, the DNA is TGCGCCAGCAGCTTGGTTCTTCTCCGGGGAGCGGGCAATGAGCAGTTCTTC. The encoded protein is CASSLVLLRGAGNEQFF. The V call is TRBV5-1, the J call TRBJ2-1; weak D call: TRBD2 (6 bases). In germline, CDR1 is SGHRS, CDR2 YFSETQ. V gave up 0 bases and J gave up 6 bases, with 19 bases separating them. CDR3 length: 17 amino acids.

The chain employs TRBV27 and TRBJ1-1; 8 bases agree with TRBD1. After removal of 6 bases from V and 6 bases from J, the junction contained 12 bases not matched to a gene. Germline V gene lookup returns CDR1 MNHEY and CDR2 SMNVEV (reference sequence). The CDR3 length is 15 residues. The CDR3: CASSFSARGLAEAFF. The CDR3 region has the DNA TGTGCCAGCAGCTTTAGCGCCAGGGGGCTCGCTGAAGCTTTCTTT.

This chain joins TRBV5-1 and TRBJ2-1, with D maybe TRBD2 (5 bases). CDR3 length equals 12 residues. V gave up 5 bases and J gave up 7 bases, with 10 bases separating them. The germline V gene encodes CDR1 SGHRS and CDR2 YFSETQ. This CDR3 is CASRVSENEQFF. DNA of the CDR3: TGCGCCAGCAGGGTTAGCGAGAATGAGCAGTTCTTC. The full variable domain, its missing parts supplied by reference TRBV5-1 and TRBJ2-1, is KAGVTQTPRYLIKTRGQQVTLSCSPISGHRSVSWYQQTPGQGLQFLFEYFSETQRNKGNFPGRFSGRQFSNSRSEMNVSTLELGDSALYLCASRVSENEQFFGPGTRLTVL.

The V gene is TRBV19, the J gene TRBJ1-1; D may be TRBD1 (6 bases). CDR3 length equals 15 residues. Germline CDR1 LNHDA, CDR2 SQIVND (reference sequence). Trimming pared 6 bases from V and 0 bases from J, leaving 14 bases between. CDR3 sequence reads: CASRPADSLNTEAFF. In DNA form, the CDR3 reads TGTGCCAGTAGACCGGCGGACAGCTTGAACACTGAAGCTTTCTTT.

The CDR3 DNA reads as TGTGCCAGCAGTTTAACCCAGGCGGGGCAGTTCTTC. Its protein product is CASSLTQAGQFF. The rearrangement joins TRBV11-2 to TRBJ2-1; TRBD2 might be the D (5 bases). Trimming pared 6 bases from V and 12 bases from J, leaving 15 bases between. The CDR3 is 12 amino acids. The germline gives CDR1 SGHAT, CDR2 FQNNGV.

The chain carries TRBV30 and TRBJ1-4, with 7 bases identical to TRBD1. The germline V gene encodes CDR1 GTSNPN and CDR2 SVGIG (reference sequence). V gave up 2 bases and J gave up 7 bases; unmatched junction bases: 13. This CDR3 is built from 16 residues. This CDR3 reads CAWSSGLRGRGEKLFF. The CDR3 region has the DNA TGTGCCTGGAGTTCGGGTTTGAGGGGGCGCGGTGAAAAACTGTTTTTT.

The chain couples TRBV21-1 to TRBJ2-7; TRBD1 is taken as the D call from the table, unchecked against the DNA. TRBV21-1 is noted as a pseudogene. This CDR3 comprises 16 residues. The CDR3 sequence: CASSSFPGQRRYEQYF. The CDR3 DNA reads as TGTGCCAGCAGCTCTTTCCCGGGACAGAGGAGGTACGAGCAGTACTTC.

This rearrangement joins TRBV29-1 to TRBJ1-3, with 8 bases fitting TRBD1. In germline, CDR1 is SQVTM, CDR2 ANQGSEA. The J segment lost 1 base and the V segment lost 3 bases, leaving 5 bases of the junction unmatched. The CDR3 has 15 residues. The CDR3 sequence: CSVDYGQGSGNTIYF. CDR3 nucleotides: TGCAGCGTTGATTACGGACAGGGTTCTGGAAACACCATATATTTT.

The CDR3 spells CASFSSPYEQYF. The CDR3, as DNA: TGTGCCAGCTTTTCCTCCCCCTACGAGCAGTACTTC. The chain couples TRBV28 to TRBJ2-7, with D hard to call. Germline assignment: CDR1 MDHEN and CDR2 SYDVKM. The CDR3 runs 12 residues. Trimming pared 8 bases from V and 2 bases from J, leaving 10 bases between.

V and J are TRBV13 and TRBJ1-6; 7 nucleotides line up with TRBD1. Germline V gene sequence: CDR1 PRHDT, CDR2 FYEKMQ (reference sequence). The CDR3 length is 16 residues. Unmatched junction bases numbered 9, after V lost 5 bases and J lost 5 bases. CDR3 sequence: CASSPAGTADNSPLHF. The DNA for the CDR3 is TGTGCCAGCAGCCCAGCTGGGACAGCCGATAATTCACCCCTCCACTTT.

The chain has TRBV7-9 and TRBJ2-3, with 9 bases identical to TRBD2. J gave up 6 bases and V 3 bases, and 16 bases lay outside the gene matches. Germline V gene sequence: CDR1 SEHNR, CDR2 FQNEAQ (reference sequence). CDR3 size: 18 residues. CDR3 sequence reads: CASSFSGRGLTGKDTQYF. The CDR3 DNA sequence: TGTGCCAGCAGCTTTAGCGGGAGAGGGCTTACCGGTAAGGATACGCAGTATTTT.

V usage is TRBV11-3 and J usage is TRBJ2-2, with 9 nucleotides matching TRBD2. V was pared by 2 bases and J by 5 bases, with 9 bases of the junction left unmatched. Germline V gene lookup returns CDR1 SGHNT and CDR2 YENEEA. The CDR3 has 17 amino acids. The CDR3 nucleotides read TGTGCCAGCAGCTTACCTAGACTAGCGGAGGGAACCGGGGAGCTGTTTTTT. Amino acids: CASSLPRLAEGTGELFF.

CDR3 region: CASSLDHPQLAGGYNEQFF. The DNA of the CDR3 is TGTGCCAGCAGCTTAGATCATCCCCAGCTAGCGGGAGGCTACAATGAGCAGTTCTTC. J is TRBJ2-1 and V is TRBV11-3, with 11 bases fitting TRBD2. V was pared by 0 bases and J by 3 bases, with 10 bases of the junction left unmatched. The CDR3 runs to 19 residues. CDR1 and CDR2 from the germline V gene are SGHNT and YENEEA.

The V gene is TRBV6-5, the J gene TRBJ1-1, with TRBD1 as a possible D gene (6 bases). The germline CDR1 and CDR2 sequences are MNHEY and SVGAGI. The V end was cut by 4 bases, the J end by 10 bases, with 10 bases between. The CDR3 totals 11 residues. The CDR3 bases are TGTGCCAGCAGTTCTAACAGGGCAGCTTTCTTT. Protein: CASSSNRAAFF.

This clone was seen once. The V call is TRBV6-2 or TRBV6-3, the J call TRBJ2-3, with TRBD1 matching 8 bases. CDR3 length: 15 residues. With 6 bases clipped from V and 4 bases from J, the junction kept 9 bases outside the gene matches. Germline loops: CDR1 MNHEY, CDR2 SVGEGT. The DNA of the CDR3 is TGTGCCAGCAGCACCCCGGGACAGGTGGCAGATACGCAGTATTTT. This codes for CASSTPGQVADTQYF.

The chain is built from TRBV4-1 and TRBJ2-7; 7 bases match TRBD2. V lost 3 bases, J lost 4 bases, and 3 bases stayed unmatched. CDR1 is MGHRA and CDR2 is YSYEKL in the germline V gene. The CDR3 has 13 residues. Written as DNA, the CDR3 is TGCGCCAGCAGCCATTCGGGAGGATACGAGCAGTACTTC. It specifies CASSHSGGYEQYF.

This chain joins TRBV19 and TRBJ2-1, with 9 bases that match TRBD2. Germline CDR1 LNHDA, CDR2 SQIVND (reference sequence). CDR3 length equals 16 residues. V trimming: 5 bases; J trimming: 1 base; junction bases outside the gene matches: 6. The CDR3 loop reads CASSLDSGSSYNEQFF. CDR3 coding DNA: TGTGCCAGTAGTTTGGATAGCGGGAGTTCCTACAATGAGCAGTTCTTC.

The chain couples TRBV6-5 to TRBJ1-2; D remains ambiguous. This CDR3 has 13 residues. Trimming took off 2 bases at V and 2 bases at J, with 6 bases between the two ends. Germline values: CDR1 MNHEY, CDR2 SVGAGI. CDR3 sequence: CASSYLGNYGYTF. The CDR3 DNA sequence: TGTGCCAGCAGTTACCTCGGGAACTATGGCTACACCTTC.